This paragraph covers one T cell receptor (beta chain) sequence. The data are from a study of blood T cell repertoires in COVID-19. Study in general: From T cells, B-cell-depleted T cells, or PBMCs came the material, which was cDNA or gDNA.

Method: immunoSEQ multiplex PCR; TCRdb's copy keeps in-frame clones and lacks some. This sample yields about 64,000 clones, of which about 88% are seen a single time; 9.5% to 13% belongs to the top ten. Individuals aged about 18 to 89 years were recruited from around 22 US areas. Which cohort a participant joined came from the clinical history participants gave. Resolution of symptoms, clearance, or two negative PCRs was present in recovered Cohort 3 donors. The sequence derives from a woman between 40 and 55 years old who had recovered from COVID-19. The sample consisted of PBMCs or T cells enriched from blood (not recorded which).

Here the CDR3 reads CASGPTETGRLGSPLHF. CDR3 nucleotides: TGTGCTAGTGGCCCGACGGAAACTGGGAGGCTGGGGTCACCCCTCCACTTT. This sequence joins TRBV12-5 and TRBJ1-6; D call uncertain. This CDR3 spans 17 amino acids. CDR1 is LGHNT and CDR2 is FRNRAP in the germline V gene. V was cut by 6 bases and J by 10 bases, with 25 bases left in between.